A selection of T cell receptor beta chains follows, all from one sample in a study of blood T cell repertoires in COVID-19. Profiled with immunoSEQ multiplex PCR; TCRdb holds only in-frame clones, not every one. The sample shows 180,000 or so clones, more than 70% of them seen only once. Sequences were obtained from peripheral blood. The receptor source for this set is a woman aged 55-70 years with acute or convalescent COVID-19. CDR3s include the opening cysteine and the closing phenylalanine or tryptophan. The D gene is left open where the match is weak. Only part of the rows carry a size: once, few, many, or a class if the clone is expanded.

NA TRBJ2-3 TRBD2 TRBV28 TGTGCCAGCTCCGGAGCGGGAGGGGGGGCAGATACGCAGTATTTT CASSGAGGGADTQYF
NA TRBJ1-2 NA TRBV19 TGTGCCAGTAGTTTGTCCCAGGGCATCTATGGCTACACCTTC CASSLSQGIYGYTF
NA TRBJ1-3 NA TRBV19 TGTGCCAGTAGTATACAAGGACAGAGCTCTGGAAACACCATATATTTT CASSIQGQSSGNTIYF
NA TRBJ1-3 TRBD1 TRBV2 TGTGCCAGGGGACAGGGACCCTCTGGAAACACCATATATTTT CARGQGPSGNTIYF
NA TRBJ1-2 NA TRBV18 TGTGCCAGCTCACCGTCGGGGGGCAATGGCTACACCTTC CASSPSGGNGYTF
NA TRBJ2-7 TRBD1 TRBV5-5 TGTGCCAGCAGCTTGGGGCCGGGACAGGGGAAGGGGCAGTACTTC CASSLGPGQGKGQYF
NA TRBJ1-3 TRBD1 TRBV2 TGTGCCAGCAGTGAAGGGAACAGGGGGCATACTGGAAACACCATATATTTT CASSEGNRGHTGNTIYF
NA TRBJ2-7 TRBD2 TRBV18 TGTGCCAGCTCACCACGGACTAGCGGGGCCTACGAGCAGTACTTC CASSPRTSGAYEQYF
NA TRBJ2-1 TRBD2 TRBV5-1 TGCGCCAGCAGGGCCGGGACTAGCGCGTACAATGAGCAGTTCTTC CASRAGTSAYNEQFF
NA TRBJ2-1 NA TRBV5-1 TGCGCCAGCAGCTTGGCTTCGTCTAACCTCGCCCACAATGAGCAGTTCTTC CASSLASSNLAHNEQFF
NA TRBJ2-1 NA TRBV21-1 TGTGCCAGCAGCAAAGCAAGGCAACAGGGGGACAATGAGCAGTTCTTC CASSKARQQGDNEQFF
NA TRBJ2-7 NA TRBV28 TGTGCCAGCAGGGGCAACACCTTCTCCTACGAGCAGTACTTC CASRGNTFSYEQYF
NA TRBJ2-3 TRBD1 TRBV5-4 TGTGCCAGCAGCACACCGGGACAGAACACCGATACGCAGTATTTT CASSTPGQNTDTQYF
once TRBJ2-1 TRBD2 TRBV7-8 TGTGCCAGCAGCTCGGGACTAAGTAACAATGAGCAGTTCTTC CASSSGLSNNEQFF
few TRBJ1-6 NA TRBV10-3 TGTGCCATCAGGACAGTAAATTCACCCCTCCACTTT CAIRTVNSPLHF
NA TRBJ2-5 NA TRBV5-1 TGCGCCAGCAGCTTGGAGTACAGCCGGGAGACCCAGTACTTC CASSLEYSRETQYF
once TRBJ1-2 TRBD1 TRBV3-1/TRBV3-2 TGTGCCAGCAGCCCGACAGGGGACGGCTACACCTTC CASSPTGDGYTF
NA TRBJ1-5 NA TRBV6-5 TGTGCCAGCAGCGACAGATTATATCAGCCCCAGCATTTT CASSDRLYQPQHF
NA TRBJ2-7 TRBD1 TRBV28 TGTGCCAGCAGGGGGGACAGGGCACACCCCTACGAGCAGTACTTC CASRGDRAHPYEQYF
NA TRBJ1-1 NA TRBV19 TGTGCCAGTAGTAGCGGGACGACGGGAGCTTTCTTT CASSSGTTGAFF
NA TRBJ2-7 NA TRBV6-6 TGTGCCAGCAGTTACTCGAATGGCGGGGGCGGCGAGCAGTACTTC CASSYSNGGGGEQYF
NA TRBJ1-2 NA TRBV12-3/TRBV12-4 TGTGCCAGCAGTTTTGCAGGAAACTATGGCTACACCTTC CASSFAGNYGYTF
once TRBJ2-1 TRBD2 TRBV29-1 TGCAGCGTTGGGGCTAGCGGGAGTTTTAATGAGCAGTTCTTC CSVGASGSFNEQFF
NA TRBJ2-1 TRBD2 TRBV2 TGTGCCAGCAGTCCAGTCAGACTAGCGGGAGGGCCAACAAGATACAATGAGCAGTTCTTC CASSPVRLAGGPTRYNEQFF
once TRBJ2-2 NA TRBV28 TGTGCCAGCACGGGTACCACTGGAATCACCGGGGAGCTGTTTTTT CASTGTTGITGELFF
once TRBJ1-1 TRBD1 TRBV2 TGTGCCAGCAGTGAAGGACAGGGGATCAGTGAAGCTTTCTTT CASSEGQGISEAFF
NA TRBJ2-1 TRBD1 TRBV3-1/TRBV3-2 TGTGCCAGCAGCCAAGAGCAGGACAGGGTCAGGAATGAGCAGTTCTTC CASSQEQDRVRNEQFF
NA TRBJ1-2 TRBD1 TRBV12-3/TRBV12-4 TGTGCCAGCACGACAGGGACGGGCTACACCTTC CASTTGTGYTF
NA TRBJ2-1 NA TRBV7-5 TGTGCCAGAAGCCACGGGACAGGGTGGTCCTACAATGAGCAGTTCTTC CARSHGTGWSYNEQFF
NA TRBJ1-3 NA TRBV11-3 TGTGCCAGCAGCTTAGGAACCGGCGGCGACACCATATATTTT CASSLGTGGDTIYF
NA TRBJ1-1 TRBD1 TRBV9 TGTGCCAGCAGACGCGGCACAGGGGTAGGATTCACTGAAGCTTTCTTT CASRRGTGVGFTEAFF
few TRBJ2-1 TRBD2 TRBV29-1 TGCAGCGGTAGCGGGAGGATGAACATGAATGAGCAGTTCTTC CSGSGRMNMNEQFF
NA TRBJ2-2 NA TRBV4-1 TGCGCCAGCAGAGTGACTAGTTCGAGCCCCGGGGAGCTGTTTTTT CASRVTSSSPGELFF
NA TRBJ2-1 TRBD1 TRBV5-1 TGCGCCAGCAGCTTGGCCATACAGGGGAGAAATGAGCAGTTCTTC CASSLAIQGRNEQFF
NA TRBJ2-1 TRBD1 TRBV7-2 TGTGCCAGCAGGCTAACGACAGGGACCAATGAGCAGTTCTTC CASRLTTGTNEQFF
NA TRBJ2-3 NA TRBV5-1 TGCGCCAGCCTGTCCGGAGGGAACAGGGAGGGTACGCAGTATTTT CASLSGGNREGTQYF
NA TRBJ2-1 TRBD1 TRBV6-5 TGTGCCAGCAGTTTTCCGGACAGGGTGGATGAGCAGTTCTTC CASSFPDRVDEQFF
NA TRBJ1-1 NA TRBV18 TGTGCCAGCTCACCGGACAGATTCACTGAAGCTTTCTTT CASSPDRFTEAFF
NA TRBJ1-4 NA TRBV6-5 TGTGCCAGCAGTTACTCGGGGGGGCGGCCCGAGGAAAAACTGTTTTTT CASSYSGGRPEEKLFF
NA TRBJ2-1 NA TRBV9 TGTGCCAGCAGCGTAGGGGCCTACCAGCAGTTCTTC CASSVGAYQQFF
once TRBJ2-3 NA TRBV9 TGTGCCAGCAGCCCCTCGGGGACGGGGGGCACAGATACGCAGTATTTT CASSPSGTGGTDTQYF
NA TRBJ2-2 TRBD1 TRBV18 TGTGCCAGCTCACTGGGACAGGGAACCGGGGAGCTGTTTTTT CASSLGQGTGELFF
NA TRBJ2-3 TRBD2 TRBV20-1 TGCAGTGCGAAACTAGCGGCTTCGCAGTATTTT CSAKLAASQYF
NA TRBJ2-5 TRBD2 TRBV2 TGTGCCAGCCGCGGGGGGGAAGAGACCCAGTACTTC CASRGGEETQYF
NA TRBJ1-4 NA TRBV2 TGTGCCTGTTCGGGGGAGGGTGAAAAACTGTTTTTT CACSGEGEKLFF
NA TRBJ2-7 NA TRBV7-6 TGTGCCAGCAGCTCACTGGCTAGTCCTTACGAGCAGTACTTC CASSSLASPYEQYF
NA TRBJ1-2 TRBD1 TRBV6-6 TGTGCCAGCAGGCTTACGACAGGGGGTTCTGATGGCTACACCTTC CASRLTTGGSDGYTF
NA TRBJ2-3 TRBD2 TRBV19 TGTGCCAGTAAGAGGGTGGGAGGGTACACAGATACGCAGTATTTT CASKRVGGYTDTQYF
NA TRBJ1-4 NA TRBV28 TGTGCCAGCAGTTTACCCTCCGGTAGCGAAAAACTGTTTTTT CASSLPSGSEKLFF